This T cell receptor beta chain stems from a study of CD8+ T cells in alopecia areata. Study summary: The study gave treated patients oral tofacitinib at 5 to 10 mg twice daily.

Following extraction, RNA underwent reverse transcription to cDNA, which served as the sequencing template. Method: immunoSEQ multiplex PCR; TCRdb's copy keeps in-frame clones and lacks some. Of roughly 250,000 clones in the sample, around 67% were seen once. The germline CDR1 and CDR2 sequences are SGHRS and YFSETQ. The CDR3 contains 11 residues. Between the trimmed V and J ends, which lost 3 bases and 0 bases, there was a span of 0 bases. As part of sample collection, lesional scalp punch biopsies and peripheral blood were taken from alopecia areata patients. This clone was picked up a small number of times. Its antigen is undetermined. Whole-study findings and limits: Clonality in lesional scalp, especially alopecia totalis/universalis, exceeded that of normal scalp.

Source: CD4+ T cells sorted from blood, taken at week 0. This chain joins TRBV5-1 and TRBJ2-5; D unresolved. The TCR comes from a human donor with alopecia areata. CDR3 region: CASSYQETQYF. DNA of the CDR3: TGCGCCAGCAGCTACCAAGAGACCCAGTACTTC.